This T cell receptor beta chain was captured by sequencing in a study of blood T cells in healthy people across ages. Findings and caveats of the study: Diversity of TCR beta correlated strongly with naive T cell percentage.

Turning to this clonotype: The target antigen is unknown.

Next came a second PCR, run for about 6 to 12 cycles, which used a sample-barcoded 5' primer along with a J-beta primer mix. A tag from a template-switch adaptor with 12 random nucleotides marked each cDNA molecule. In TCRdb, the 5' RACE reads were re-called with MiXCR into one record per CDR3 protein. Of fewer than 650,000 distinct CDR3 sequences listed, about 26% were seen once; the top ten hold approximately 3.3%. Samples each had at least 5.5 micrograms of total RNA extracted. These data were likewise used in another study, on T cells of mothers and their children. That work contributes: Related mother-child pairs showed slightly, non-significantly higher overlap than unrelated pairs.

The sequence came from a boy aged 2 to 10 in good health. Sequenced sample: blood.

Here the CDR3 reads CASGQGLAGGTDTQYF. Written as DNA, the CDR3 is TGCGCCAGCGGACAAGGACTAGCGGGTGGCACAGATACGCAGTATTTT. This rearrangement joins TRBV5-1 to TRBJ2-3; TRBD2 aligns across 11 bases. The V gene's germline CDR1 is SGHRS and CDR2 YFSETQ. The ends lost 7 bases at V and 1 base at J; junction bases unmatched: 8. The length of the CDR3 is 16 residues.